This entry features one T cell receptor beta chain sequence. The antigen remains undetermined. These data originate in a study of OX40 agonist ivuxolimab in advanced cancers. Study as a whole: Partial responses were achieved by three patients, one with hepatocellular carcinoma and two with cutaneous melanoma. Study-wide findings and caveats: CD8+ T cells were the subset that, on average, had more expanded clones than CD4+. Clonal expansion by week 6 occurred in CD4+ and CD8+ blood T cells (at 0.1 to 3.0 mg/kg).

The CDR3 length is 15 residues. Per germline, CDR1 MNHNS and CDR2 SASEGT. With V trimmed by 4 bases and J by 5 bases, 3 bases remained unmatched. Patients with a history of autoimmune disease or on systemic immunosuppression were excluded. Generated by immunoSEQ multiplex PCR, the TCRdb table keeps only in-frame clones and is missing some. The sample has about 120,000 clones; over 75% are singletons. This clonotype was obtained from an adult with an advanced solid tumor such as melanoma, head and neck, liver or kidney cancer. V gene TRBV6-1 combines with J gene TRBJ2-5, with TRBD2 identical over 14 bases. This specimen was CD4+ or CD8+ T cells sorted from blood, taken in a trial of the OX40 agonist ivuxolimab. The CDR3 nucleotides are TGTGCCAGCAGTGTGGGACTAGCGGGGGTGGAGACCCAGTACTTC. It translates to CASSVGLAGVETQYF.